What follows are 8 T cell receptor beta chains derived from one specimen sequenced in a study of T cell repertoires in cytomegalovirus infection. Their specific antigens are unknown. TCRdb reprocessed the reads with MiXCR, giving one entry per CDR3 protein. The sample records a few hundred thousand distinct CDR3 sequences, about 35% being singletons. This specimen was cultured PBMCs, taken from culture after CMV antigen stimulation. Receptors were obtained from a human donor in good health (CMV status not recorded). Some clones in this sample may be carry-over from other donors' samples.

This chain uses TRBV10-3 with TRBJ2-1; 7 bases line up with TRBD2. J gave up 6 bases and V 4 bases, and 6 bases lay outside the gene matches. Germline V gives CDR1 ENHRY, CDR2 SYGVKD. CDR3 size: 14 residues. The CDR3 loop is CAISGSSGINEQFF. For the CDR3, the DNA is TGTGCCATCAGTGGATCTAGCGGAATCAATGAGCAGTTCTTC.

This clonotype was recorded many times. The J gene is TRBJ2-3, the V gene TRBV4-3, with 10 bases fitting TRBD2. Trimming cost V 4 bases and J 4 bases; bases outside gene matches: 5. This CDR3 spans 15 amino acids. Looked up from germline, CDR1 is LGHNA and CDR2 is YSLEER. The DNA for the CDR3 is TGCGCCAGCAGCCGCCAGCGGGAGGGGTCAGATACGCAGTATTTT. Encoded protein: CASSRQREGSDTQYF.

The genes are TRBV6-2 or TRBV6-3 and TRBJ2-1; 8 bases line up with TRBD2. J gave up 9 bases and V 5 bases, and 9 bases lay outside the gene matches. CDR1 and CDR2 (germline): MNHEY, SVGEGT. This CDR3 is 14 amino acids long. CDR3 DNA: TGTGCCAGCAGTCGAGCGGGAGAGGCTCCTGAGCAGTTCTTC. This translates into CASSRAGEAPEQFF.

There are a few counts of this clonotype. This chain joins TRBV19 and TRBJ2-3; 7 nucleotides align to TRBD1. The CDR3 has 16 amino acids. The germline V gene encodes CDR1 LNHDA and CDR2 SQIVND (reference sequence). After removal of 4 bases from V and 2 bases from J, the junction contained 9 bases not matched to a gene. CDR3 protein: CASSRDTGTVTDTQYF. CDR3 bases: TGTGCCAGTAGTAGGGATACCGGGACAGTCACAGATACGCAGTATTTT.

The chain uses TRBV6-2 or TRBV6-3 and TRBJ1-6; TRBD1 is a possible D gene (5 bases). This CDR3 is 13 amino acids long. Germline V CDR1 and CDR2: MNHEY, SVGEGT. V lost 7 bases and J lost 7, with 11 bases in between. The CDR3 DNA reads TGTGCCAGCATTCGGGGACGAAATTCACCCCTCCACTTT. Translation: CASIRGRNSPLHF.

The chain combines TRBV12-3 or TRBV12-4 with TRBJ1-2, with D perhaps TRBD1 (5 bases). Between the trimmed V and J ends, which lost 10 bases and 2 bases, there was a span of 8 bases. The CDR3 is 11 amino acids. The CDR3 region has the DNA TGTGCCACCGGGGCCAACTATGGCTACACCTTC. Its protein product is CATGANYGYTF.

This clonotype was detected once. CDR3 DNA sequence: TGTGCCAGTAGTATAAGAGGACGGGTCGGTAAGGGCAATCAGCCCCAGCATTTT. Its translation: CASSIRGRVGKGNQPQHF. This chain uses TRBV19 with TRBJ1-5; the D is unclear. Germline-derived CDR1 and CDR2 are LNHDA and SQIVND (reference sequence). The CDR3 spans 18 residues. V shed 2 bases and J shed 2 bases, with 19 bases lying between them.

The rearrangement links TRBV6-2 or TRBV6-3 to TRBJ2-3, with a possible D match to TRBD2 (6 bases). V lost 6 bases and J lost 6, with 13 bases in between. Germline CDR1 is MNHEY and CDR2 is SVGEGT. The CDR3 loop spans 13 amino acids. CDR3 protein: CASSPPTRDTQYF. DNA for the CDR3: TGTGCCAGCAGCCCTCCGACTAGGGATACGCAGTATTTT.